Listed below are T cell receptor beta chains from one sample, sequenced in a study of T cells in Graves' hyperthyroidism and ophthalmopathy. TCRdb passed the multiplex PCR reads through MiXCR, listing each CDR3 protein once. The profile covers about 360,000 distinct CDR3 sequences, with 15% to 17% appearing a single time and 25% to 35% taken by the ten largest. Input material: blood. Receptor source: a woman younger than 30 with Graves' hyperthyroidism that later progressed to Graves' ophthalmopathy. Each CDR3 is given without its conserved first and last residue.

J,V,length,CDR3
TRBJ2-2,TRBV7-9,12,ASSLGRAPGELF
TRBJ2-2,TRBV11-3,17,ASSSSHYRASGRVGELF
TRBJ2-2,TRBV18,15,ASSPPLQGTYTGELF
TRBJ1-1,TRBV20-1,11,SARVMVNTEAF
TRBJ1-5,TRBV7-9,12,ASSLAGRAQPQH
TRBJ2-7,TRBV9,14,ASSANKDSRPYEQY
TRBJ2-1,TRBV7-9,15,ASSGGLAGVGYNEQF
TRBJ2-1,TRBV4-2,15,ASSQDLGTSGRNEQF
TRBJ2-7,TRBV12-3/TRBV12-4,12,ASSLAGGVKEQY
TRBJ2-1,TRBV28,11,ASSFSDIGEQF
TRBJ1-6,TRBV3-1,13,ASSSWTEVGSPLH
TRBJ2-3,TRBV6-1,14,ASSERTAPGTDTQY
TRBJ2-7,TRBV28,12,ASSRYRGGYEQY
TRBJ2-7,TRBV28,12,ASRPLAGAYEQY
TRBJ2-7,TRBV6-2/TRBV6-3,16,ASSYGGRYGTYSYEQY
TRBJ2-3,TRBV27,14,ASTPTAYLGPYTQY
TRBJ2-7,TRBV28,12,ASSFRRIRYEQY
TRBJ2-2,TRBV20-1,10,SARDTGRELF
TRBJ1-5,TRBV27,13,ASSSDRGGNQPQH
TRBJ2-1,TRBV9,10,ASSGTSDEQF
TRBJ2-1,TRBV20-1,12,SALSWRENNEQF
TRBJ2-7,TRBV19,12,ASSTGTAAYEQY
TRBJ2-1,TRBV6-1,13,ASSRLAGWGNEQF
TRBJ2-7,TRBV9,13,ASSLSSGYAYEQY
TRBJ1-2,TRBV19,10,ASSPGGDGYT
TRBJ1-2,TRBV20-1,11,SASSRGSYGYT
TRBJ2-7,TRBV29-1,10,SALRAGDEQY
TRBJ2-1,TRBV7-2,12,ASSLVFRDNEQF
TRBJ2-7,TRBV29-1,11,SVASAGDYEQY